These T cell receptor beta chains were read from a single sample in a study of CD8+CD57+ T cells in acquired aplastic anemia. TCRdb itself ran the reads through MiXCR, one entry per CDR3 protein. The sample carries about 270,000 distinct CDR3 sequences, 50% to 70% recorded once. Sequencing input: sorted CD4+, CD8+, or CD8+CD57+ T cells (not recorded which) from PBMCs. The receptors shown here come from a human donor with severe aplastic anemia or a healthy control (not recorded which). Each CDR3 is given with its conserved first and last residue. The D gene is left open where the match is weak. The size entry is marked missing in some rows and otherwise reads once, few, many or a size class.

TGTGCTAGTGGTTCGGGGGAAAAGGGACTAGCGGGGGGGCCCGCAGATACGCAGTATTTT,CASGSGEKGLAGGPADTQYF,20,.,TRBJ2-3,TRBD2,TRBV12-5
TGTGCCAGCATCAAAACAGGGGCAGATTATGGCTACACCTTC,CASIKTGADYGYTF,14,many,TRBJ1-2,TRBD1,TRBV6-6
TGTGCCAGCGGGCGGGACAGGGTTGGGGACCAAGAGACCCAGTACTTC,CASGRDRVGDQETQYF,16,.,TRBJ2-5,TRBD1,TRBV19
TGTGCCAGCAGCTCGCGACAGTGGTTTCCTGAAGCTTTCTTT,CASSSRQWFPEAFF,14,.,TRBJ1-1,.,TRBV7-2
TGTGCCACCAGCAGAGAACTAGCGGGGGGGCCGGTAGATACGCAGTATTTT,CATSRELAGGPVDTQYF,17,.,TRBJ2-3,TRBD2,TRBV15
TGTGCCAGCACGTACAGGGCAGATACGCAGTATTTT,CASTYRADTQYF,12,.,TRBJ2-3,.,TRBV12-3/TRBV12-4
TGTGCCAGCGTTGGACAGAGCAATCAGCCCCAGCATTTT,CASVGQSNQPQHF,13,many,TRBJ1-5,.,TRBV19
TGTGCCAGCAGCTTAAGGGACCCTCGTAACACCGGGGAGCTGTTTTTT,CASSLRDPRNTGELFF,16,.,TRBJ2-2,.,TRBV7-9
TGTGCCACCAGTGATGCTGGGAGCTCCTACAATGAGCAGTTCTTC,CATSDAGSSYNEQFF,15,.,TRBJ2-1,.,TRBV24-1
TGTGCCAGCAGCGTCGGACAGGGGGATTCACCCCTCCACTTT,CASSVGQGDSPLHF,14,many,TRBJ1-6,TRBD1,TRBV9
TGTGCCACCAGTGCTCACCCAGAGGGGGGCAACATTCAGTACTTC,CATSAHPEGGNIQYF,15,many,TRBJ2-4,.,TRBV24-1
TGTGCCAGTAGTGATCCGTTGGGGACAGGGGGACACAATGAGCAGTTCTTC,CASSDPLGTGGHNEQFF,17,.,TRBJ2-1,TRBD1,TRBV19
TGCAGTGTTAGGGGTGAGAGCTCCTATAATTCACCCCTCCACTTT,CSVRGESSYNSPLHF,15,many,TRBJ1-6,.,TRBV20-1
TGTGCCAGCAGTGAGGGAGGCGGATCGTTCTTC,CASSEGGGSFF,11,.,TRBJ2-1,.,TRBV2
TGCAGTGCTAGATCCCCTAGAACCGCAGACGACGAGCAGTACTTC,CSARSPRTADDEQYF,15,many,TRBJ2-7,.,TRBV20-1
TGTGCCAGCAGTTTTGGTTGGGGGGTTGGAGGAACCTACGAGCAGCACTTC,CASSFGWGVGGTYEQHF,17,.,TRBJ2-7,.,TRBV27
TGTGCCAGCAGCTTATCGACAGATAATTCACCCCTCCACTTT,CASSLSTDNSPLHF,14,.,TRBJ1-6,.,TRBV7-9
TGTGCCAGTAGTATAGACAGGGTCTATGGCTACACCTTC,CASSIDRVYGYTF,13,.,TRBJ1-2,.,TRBV19
TGTGCCAGCAGCTGGGGGACCTCGACCGACAGTACCTACAATGAGCAGTTCTTC,CASSWGTSTDSTYNEQFF,18,few,TRBJ2-1,.,TRBV7-8
TGTGCCAGCAGCGGCGGGACAGAGTTGGGGAATACGCAGTATTTT,CASSGGTELGNTQYF,15,many,TRBJ2-3,.,TRBV5-8
TGCAGCGTTGCGACGGAGAACACCGGGGAGCTGTTTTTT,CSVATENTGELFF,13,.,TRBJ2-2,.,TRBV29-1
TGCAGTGCAATAAGGGGGAATAACTACAATGAGCAGTTCTTC,CSAIRGNNYNEQFF,14,few,TRBJ2-1,.,TRBV20-1
TGTGCCAGCAGCAATAATACCCCCAGATCTGGGTTCTTC,CASSNNTPRSGFF,13,few,TRBJ2-1,.,TRBV7-9
TGCGCCAGCAGCCCCGGACTAGTTGACAAAGATACGCAGTATTTT,CASSPGLVDKDTQYF,15,.,TRBJ2-3,TRBD2,TRBV5-1
TGTGCCAGCTCTAGTGACCTGAGGGAAAAACTGTTTTTT,CASSSDLREKLFF,13,few,TRBJ1-4,.,TRBV18
TGTGCCATCAGTGATTCAGTTTCCTACGAGCAGTACTTC,CAISDSVSYEQYF,13,many,TRBJ2-7,.,TRBV10-3
TGTGCCAGTAACCTTCACGCGTTGGGGGCTGGTAATTCACCCCTCCACTTT,CASNLHALGAGNSPLHF,17,many,TRBJ1-6,.,TRBV19
TGTGCCAGCAGCTTAGTGGACAGGGGGGCTGAAGCTTTCTTT,CASSLVDRGAEAFF,14,.,TRBJ1-1,TRBD1,TRBV7-2
TGTGCCATCAGTGAGTATGGATTCTCTGGAAACACCATATATTTT,CAISEYGFSGNTIYF,15,many,TRBJ1-3,.,TRBV10-3
TGCAGTGCTAGAGATCCCAGGACAGGTCAGGTGGAGACCCAGTACTTC,CSARDPRTGQVETQYF,16,.,TRBJ2-5,TRBD1,TRBV20-1
TGTGCCAGCAGCTCCAATAGAAACATGAACACTGAAGCTTTCTTT,CASSSNRNMNTEAFF,15,medium-sized,TRBJ1-1,.,TRBV7-4
TGTGCCAGCAGTGATTGGGGGGCGGGTGGCTACACCTTC,CASSDWGAGGYTF,13,.,TRBJ1-2,.,TRBV2
TGCAGTGCTAGTGGTCCTCTAGCGGGGGGCGCGACTGAAGCTTTCTTT,CSASGPLAGGATEAFF,16,once,TRBJ1-1,.,TRBV20-1
TGTGCCAGGGAGGGAAAAGCCGGCTATAATTCACCCCTCCACTTT,CAREGKAGYNSPLHF,15,.,TRBJ1-6,.,TRBV7-8
TGTGCCAGCAGTGAACGCGGGGAGCAGTTCTTC,CASSERGEQFF,11,.,TRBJ2-1,.,TRBV2
TGTGCCAGCAGTCCAGACAGGGTGGCAGAGACCCAGTACTTC,CASSPDRVAETQYF,14,.,TRBJ2-5,TRBD1,TRBV12-3/TRBV12-4
TGCAGTGCCTCACTAGGGGAGACCCAGTACTTC,CSASLGETQYF,11,few,TRBJ2-5,.,TRBV20-1
TGTGCCAGCAGTGAATTGGTTCAGGGTGAGACGCAGTATTTT,CASSELVQGETQYF,14,.,TRBJ2-3,.,TRBV25-1
TGTGCCAGCAGTTTTACGAGAGGCACAGATACGCAGTATTTT,CASSFTRGTDTQYF,14,many,TRBJ2-3,.,TRBV28
TGTGCCAGCAGCAGTCAGGGGTCCAAAAACATTCAGTACTTC,CASSSQGSKNIQYF,14,many,TRBJ2-4,.,TRBV12-3/TRBV12-4
TGTGCCAGCAGCCCCCGGACAGCTAATAATTCACCCCTCCACTTT,CASSPRTANNSPLHF,15,many,TRBJ1-6,.,TRBV11-2
TGTGCCAGCAGCTTAGGCGGGATGGCAGAGACCCAGTACTTC,CASSLGGMAETQYF,14,few,TRBJ2-5,.,TRBV7-7
TGTGCCAGCAGTGATTTCGGCTCTAACTATGGCTACACCTTC,CASSDFGSNYGYTF,14,.,TRBJ1-2,.,TRBV12-3/TRBV12-4
TGTGCTAGCAGCTTAAGCGTCGGATCCGAGCAGTACTTC,CASSLSVGSEQYF,13,few,TRBJ2-7,.,TRBV7-7
TGTGCCAGCAGCTTAGGTCGTCGACTAGCGGGGGGGTGGATGTTCTTC,CASSLGRRLAGGWMFF,16,.,TRBJ2-1,TRBD2,TRBV7-2
TGTGCCAGCAGCTTATTTACGAACACTGAAGCTTTCTTT,CASSLFTNTEAFF,13,few,TRBJ1-1,.,TRBV7-6